Presented here are 26 T cell receptor beta chains from one specimen sequenced in a study of long-term antiretroviral therapy in people with HIV. Sequencing relied on immunoSEQ assay v3.0, run at survey level. This table comes from immunoSEQ multiplex PCR, and its TCRdb copy is limited to in-frame clones, with some not included. The sample holds fewer than 45,000 clones; about 88% are singletons and the top ten take about 4.8%. The material was unsorted PBMCs, obtained roughly 2.9 years before starting antiretroviral therapy. All receptors come from a woman aged 25 to 39 with HIV.

The chain couples TRBV28 to TRBJ2-3, with 8 bases aligning to TRBD2. The junction had 11 bases not matched to a gene; V was cut back by 3 bases and J by 6 bases. The V gene's germline CDR1 is MDHEN and CDR2 SYDVKM. The CDR3 sequence is 16 residues long. This CDR3 reads CASSLGSGGPFDTQYF. The CDR3 nucleotides read TGTGCCAGCAGTTTGGGGAGCGGGGGCCCTTTTGATACGCAGTATTTT.

This clone has only a few counts. The chain has TRBV11-2 and TRBJ1-6; possibly TRBD1 for D (6 bases). Trimming removed 1 base at V and 6 bases at J, with 7 bases between. The CDR3 length is 14 residues. Per germline, CDR1 SGHAT and CDR2 FQNNGV. The CDR3 region has the DNA TGTGCCAGCAGCTTAGTGGGGGCTAATTCACCCCTCCACTTT. As protein: CASSLVGANSPLHF.

The CDR3 DNA follows: TGTGCCAGTAGTGGCGGGCGACATTCACCCCTCCACTTT. Translated: CASSGGRHSPLHF. The chain joins TRBV19 to TRBJ1-6; D gene unclear. The CDR3 is 13 residues long. Trimming cost V 5 bases and J 8 bases, with 10 bases left between them. Germline lookup yields CDR1 LNHDA and CDR2 SQIVND (reference sequence).

The CDR3 region has the DNA TGTGCCAGCAGCGAACGCGGGACAGGGGGCTTCAGCTCTGGGGCCAACGTCCTGACTTTC. It codes for CASSERGTGGFSSGANVLTF. The chain couples TRBV27 to TRBJ2-6, with 12 bases identical to TRBD1. J gave up 0 bases and V 6 bases, and 12 bases lay outside the gene matches. The CDR3 is 20 amino acids. The germline CDR1 and CDR2 sequences are MNHEY and SMNVEV (reference sequence).

The chain employs TRBV5-1 and TRBJ2-3, with TRBD2 matching over 13 bases. The germline V gene has CDR1 SGHRS and CDR2 YFSETQ. Trimming removed 4 bases from V and 5 bases from J; junction bases left unmatched: 7. This CDR3 is 16 amino acids long. CDR3 amino acids: CASSPGTSGVLDTQYF. CDR3 coding DNA: TGCGCCAGCAGCCCGGGGACTAGCGGGGTCCTAGATACGCAGTATTTT.

The chain combines TRBV7-2 with TRBJ1-6; 8 nucleotides agree with TRBD1. The CDR3 spans 15 residues. The germline CDR1 and CDR2 sequences are SGHTA and FQGNSA. The V and J ends lost 5 bases and 7 bases, in that order; junction bases with no gene match: 7. CDR3 sequence (DNA): TGTGCCAGCAGCCAAAGGACAGGGTACAATTCACCCCTCCACTTT. Protein product: CASSQRTGYNSPLHF.

This chain uses TRBV30 with TRBJ1-3, with TRBD1 as a possible D gene (5 bases). CDR3 size: 15 residues. V was shortened by 5 bases and J by 0 bases, with 14 bases between the two germline ends. Germline V CDR1 and CDR2: GTSNPN, SVGIG (reference sequence). CDR3 amino acids: CAWSVQGYSGNTIYF. Here the CDR3 DNA reads TGTGCCTGGTCCGTTCAGGGCTACTCTGGAAACACCATATATTTT.

The genes are TRBV4-1 and TRBJ1-5, with D tentatively TRBD1 (5 bases). The germline V gene encodes CDR1 MGHRA and CDR2 YSYEKL. The CDR3 extends over 17 amino acids. V was pared by 4 bases and J by 3 bases, with 19 bases between. The CDR3 bases are TGCGCCAGCAGCCCGCAAACCCGGGGGGGGGTCAATCAGCCCCAGCATTTT. It is translated as CASSPQTRGGVNQPQHF.

A note on this clone: Other DNA sequences in this sample translate to the same CDR3. The V gene is TRBV6-1, the J gene TRBJ1-5; a weak D match, TRBD1 (6 bases). Trimming removed 4 bases at V and 0 bases at J, with 10 bases between. Germline values: CDR1 MNHNS, CDR2 SASEGT. The CDR3 is 15 amino acids. CDR3 bases: TGTGCCAGCAGTGCCCGGACAGATAGCAATCAGCCCCAGCATTTT. This encodes CASSARTDSNQPQHF.

This chain uses TRBV11-2 with TRBJ2-1, with TRBD2 identical over 7 bases. Trimming took 4 bases from V and 6 from J; bases not matched to a gene: 9. This CDR3 has 15 amino acids. Germline V gene lookup returns CDR1 SGHAT and CDR2 FQNNGV. In DNA, the CDR3 is TGTGCCAGCAGCTCCCAAGCGGGGTACCTCAATGAGCAGTTCTTC. Its protein product is CASSSQAGYLNEQFF. Looking up the rest from reference TRBV11-2 and TRBJ2-1 gives the full variable domain: EAGVAQSPRYKIIEKRQSVAFWCNPISGHATLYWYQQILGQGPKLLIQFQNNGVVDDSQLPKDRFSAERLKGVDSTLKIQPAKLEDSAVYLCASSSQAGYLNEQFFGPGTRLTVL.

The rearrangement uses TRBV14 and TRBJ2-4; 12 bases agree with TRBD2. Germline V CDR1 and CDR2: SGHDN, FVKESK. This CDR3 region has 18 residues. The V and J ends lost 1 base and 0 bases, in that order; junction bases with no gene match: 4. The CDR3 nucleotides are TGTGCCAGCAGCCAAGGACTAGCGGGGGCCGGAGCCAAAAACATTCAGTACTTC. Translating it yields CASSQGLAGAGAKNIQYF.

The CDR3 region is CASRNSADRGGYTF. The DNA for the CDR3 is TGTGCCAGCCGCAATTCGGCTGATCGTGGTGGCTACACCTTC. The chain links TRBV10-3 to TRBJ1-2; D is unresolved. Trimming stripped 10 bases from V and 7 bases from J, with 22 bases between. Germline loops: CDR1 ENHRY, CDR2 SYGVKD. CDR3 size: 14 residues.

The V gene is TRBV5-1, the J gene TRBJ2-1, with 7 bases fitting TRBD1. V shed 10 bases and J 1 base; nucleotides not matched to a gene: 5. CDR1 is SGHRS, CDR2 YFSETQ, per germline. The CDR3 consists of 13 residues. The CDR3 loop is CACSGGSYNEQFF. The CDR3 DNA reads as TGCGCCTGTTCAGGGGGTTCCTACAATGAGCAGTTCTTC.

V and J are TRBV9 and TRBJ2-1, with no clear D. This CDR3 contains 13 residues. Trimming took 3 bases from V and 7 from J, leaving 11 bases between them. Germline CDR1 reads SGDLS; CDR2 reads YYNGEE. DNA for the CDR3: TGTGCCAGCAGCGCCTCCTCCGTGAATGAGCAGTTCTTC. This sequence encodes CASSASSVNEQFF.

J is TRBJ2-1 and V is TRBV19, with 8 nucleotides matching TRBD1. V dropped 9 bases and J dropped 6; count of bases not matched to a gene: 1. Germline assignment: CDR1 LNHDA and CDR2 SQIVND (reference sequence). This CDR3 contains 11 residues. CDR3 sequence reads: CASDRGNEQFF. CDR3 in DNA: TGTGCCAGCGACAGGGGCAATGAGCAGTTCTTC.

The chain has TRBV30 and TRBJ2-1; tentative D call: TRBD1 (6 bases). Germline-derived CDR1 and CDR2 are GTSNPN and SVGIG (reference sequence). V gave up 0 bases and J gave up 10 bases, with 13 bases separating them. The CDR3 has 13 residues. Written as DNA, the CDR3 is TGTGCCTGGAGTGTAGGGCCCACAGGGGAGCAGTTCTTC. It yields the protein CAWSVGPTGEQFF.

The chain is built from TRBV5-1 and TRBJ2-4; D may be TRBD2 (5 bases). Germline loops: CDR1 SGHRS, CDR2 YFSETQ. V was clipped by 4 bases and J by 8 bases, with 19 bases between them. The CDR3 is made up of 15 amino acids. The CDR3 protein is CASSVGRPTEDIQYF. The CDR3 DNA sequence: TGCGCCAGCAGCGTGGGAAGACCGACGGAGGACATTCAGTACTTC.

This sequence joins TRBV10-2 and TRBJ1-2; tentative D call: TRBD1 (5 bases). The V gene's germline CDR1 is WSHSY and CDR2 SAAADI. The CDR3 runs to 16 residues. Trimming removed 3 bases from V and 4 bases from J, with 18 bases in between. CDR3 sequence: CASSDFRADPLYGYTF. The DNA of the CDR3 is TGCGCCAGCAGTGATTTCAGGGCCGATCCCCTCTATGGCTACACCTTC.

The rearrangement uses TRBV7-6 and TRBJ1-5, with D unresolved. CDR1 is SGHVS and CDR2 is FNYEAQ in the germline V gene. V gave up 1 base and J gave up 4 bases, with 8 bases separating them. The CDR3 length is 14 residues. The CDR3 sequence is CASSLGVWNQPQHF. The CDR3 nucleotides are TGTGCCAGCAGCTTAGGGGTATGGAATCAGCCCCAGCATTTT. Full variable domain (rest looked up from reference TRBV7-6 and TRBJ1-5): GAGVSQSPRYKVTKRGQDVALRCDPISGHVSLYWYRQALGQGPEFLTYFNYEAQQDKSGLPNDRFSAERPEGSISTLTIQRTEQRDSAMYRCASSLGVWNQPQHFGDGTRLSIL.

This chain links TRBV5-1 with TRBJ1-1; D is unresolved. CDR1 and CDR2 (germline): SGHRS, YFSETQ. Trimming removed 4 bases at V and 4 bases at J, with 11 bases between. The CDR3 contains 13 residues. CDR3 sequence reads: CASSIASSTEAFF. CDR3 nucleotide sequence: TGCGCCAGCAGCATAGCTTCAAGCACTGAAGCTTTCTTT.

The rearrangement links TRBV18 to TRBJ2-5; unclear D gene. CDR3 size: 13 residues. V lost 0 bases and J 2 bases, leaving 4 bases between the germline ends. Per the germline V gene, CDR1 is KGHSH and CDR2 is LQKENI. CDR3 region: CASSPPTQETQYF. CDR3 in DNA: TGTGCCAGCTCACCACCCACGCAAGAGACCCAGTACTTC.

This clone was seen just once. In DNA, the CDR3 is TGTGCCTGGACCCAAGGGACAGCCTATGGCTACACCTTC. Its translation is CAWTQGTAYGYTF. The chain links TRBV30 to TRBJ1-2; 7 nucleotides match TRBD1. Germline V gene data show CDR1 as GTSNPN and CDR2 as SVGIG (reference sequence). The CDR3 totals 13 residues. V lost 4 bases to trimming and J lost 4 bases; unmatched junction nucleotides: 6. The variable domain in full, with the rest retrieved from reference TRBV30 and TRBJ1-2, is SQTIHQWPATLVQPVGSPLSLECTVEGTSNPNLYWYRQAAGRGLQLLFYSVGIGQISSEVPQNLSASRPQDRQFILSSKKLLLSDSGFYLCAWTQGTAYGYTFGSGTRLTVV.

This chain connects TRBV18 to TRBJ1-2; 7 bases are a match to TRBD1. CDR3 length equals 15 residues. Trimming at V came to 3 bases and at J to 4 bases, leaving 8 bases not matched to a gene. Looked up from germline, CDR1 is KGHSH and CDR2 is LQKENI. CDR3 sequence: CASSPSGTAFYGYTF. DNA for the CDR3: TGTGCCAGCTCACCTTCCGGGACAGCCTTCTATGGCTACACCTTC.

This clone showed up just once. The chain recombines TRBV28 with TRBJ1-1; D gene uncertain. The germline gives CDR1 MDHEN, CDR2 SYDVKM. The CDR3 runs 12 residues. Trimming removed 3 bases from V and 7 bases from J, with 9 bases in between. CDR3 DNA sequence: TGTGCCAGCAGTTTTCCCTTTAATGAAGCTTTCTTT. This translates into CASSFPFNEAFF.

This rearrangement joins TRBV11-1 to TRBJ2-1; 9 positions agree with TRBD2. The CDR3 sequence is 17 residues long. CDR1 is SGHAT and CDR2 is FQDESV in the germline V gene (reference sequence). With V trimmed by 3 bases and J by 3 bases, 9 bases remained unmatched. In DNA form, the CDR3 reads TGTGCCAGCAGCTTGGGAAAGACTAGCGGAGTCTACAATGAGCAGTTCTTC. Translation gives CASSLGKTSGVYNEQFF. Looking up the rest from reference TRBV11-1 and TRBJ2-1 gives the full variable domain: EAEVAQSPRYKITEKSQAVAFWCDPISGHATLYWYRQILGQGPELLVQFQDESVVDDSQLPKDRFSAERLKGVDSTLKIQPAELGDSAMYLCASSLGKTSGVYNEQFFGPGTRLTVL.

This chain uses TRBV14 with TRBJ2-1; D unresolved. The germline V and J ends were trimmed by 0 bases and 6 bases, with 9 bases remaining between them. Germline CDR1 is SGHDN and CDR2 is FVKESK. The CDR3 length is 14 residues. This CDR3 reads CASSQDTGGNEQFF. CDR3 coding DNA: TGTGCCAGCAGCCAAGATACGGGTGGCAATGAGCAGTTCTTC.